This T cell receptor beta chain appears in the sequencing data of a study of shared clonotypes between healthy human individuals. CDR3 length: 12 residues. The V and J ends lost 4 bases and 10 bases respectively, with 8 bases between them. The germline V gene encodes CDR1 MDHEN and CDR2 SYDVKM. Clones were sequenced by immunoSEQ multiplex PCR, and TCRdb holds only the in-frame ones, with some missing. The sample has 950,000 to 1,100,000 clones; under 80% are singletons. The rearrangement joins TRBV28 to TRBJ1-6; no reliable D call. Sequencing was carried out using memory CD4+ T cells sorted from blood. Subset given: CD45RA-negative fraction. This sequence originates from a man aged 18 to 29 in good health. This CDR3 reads CASSSIKSPLHF. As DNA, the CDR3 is TGTGCCAGCAGTTCTATCAAGTCACCCCTCCACTTT.